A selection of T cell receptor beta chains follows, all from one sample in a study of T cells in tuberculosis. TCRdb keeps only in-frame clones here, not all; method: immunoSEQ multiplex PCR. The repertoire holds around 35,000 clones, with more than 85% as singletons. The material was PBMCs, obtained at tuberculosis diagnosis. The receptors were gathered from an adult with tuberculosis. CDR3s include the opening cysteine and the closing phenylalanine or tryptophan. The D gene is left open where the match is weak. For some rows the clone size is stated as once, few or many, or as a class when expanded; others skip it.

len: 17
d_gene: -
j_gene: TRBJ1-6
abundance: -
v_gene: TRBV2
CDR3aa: CASRAVPGHSYNSPLHF
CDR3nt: TGTGCCAGCAGAGCCGTCCCGGGACACTCCTATAATTCACCCCTCCACTTT

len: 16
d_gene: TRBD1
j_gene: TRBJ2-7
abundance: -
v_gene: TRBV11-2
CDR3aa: CASSIHSGTGFDEQYF
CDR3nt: TGTGCCAGCAGCATCCACTCCGGGACAGGGTTTGACGAGCAGTACTTC

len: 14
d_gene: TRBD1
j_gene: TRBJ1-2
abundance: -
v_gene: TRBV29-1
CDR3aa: CSVTAGTGDYGYTF
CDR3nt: TGCAGCGTTACAGCCGGGACAGGGGACTATGGCTACACCTTC

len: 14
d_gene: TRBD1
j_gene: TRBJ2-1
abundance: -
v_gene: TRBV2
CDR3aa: CATNRDRAVNEQFF
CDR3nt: TGTGCCACTAACCGGGACAGGGCTGTCAATGAGCAGTTCTTC

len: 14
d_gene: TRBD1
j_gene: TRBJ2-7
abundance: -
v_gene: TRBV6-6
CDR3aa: CASSYSPDRGEQYF
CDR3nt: TGTGCCAGCAGTTACTCGCCCGACAGGGGTGAGCAGTACTTC

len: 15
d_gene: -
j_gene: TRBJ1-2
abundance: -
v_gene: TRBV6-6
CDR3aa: CASTQAWTDPYGYTF
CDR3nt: TGTGCCAGCACCCAAGCTTGGACAGATCCCTATGGCTACACCTTC

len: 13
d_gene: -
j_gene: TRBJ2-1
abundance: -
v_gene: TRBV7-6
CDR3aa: CASSTERGNEQFF
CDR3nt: TGTGCCAGCAGCACCGAACGCGGGAATGAGCAGTTCTTC

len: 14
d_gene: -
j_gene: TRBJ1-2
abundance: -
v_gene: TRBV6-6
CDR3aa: CASSLKDSLYGYTF
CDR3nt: TGTGCCAGCAGTTTAAAGGACAGCCTCTATGGCTACACCTTC

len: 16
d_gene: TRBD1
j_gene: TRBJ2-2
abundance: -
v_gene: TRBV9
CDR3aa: CASTAGGYANTGELFF
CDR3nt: TGTGCCAGCACCGCAGGGGGTTACGCGAACACCGGGGAGCTGTTTTTT

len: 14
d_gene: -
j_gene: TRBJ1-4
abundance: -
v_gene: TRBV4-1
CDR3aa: CASSQPGTNEKLFF
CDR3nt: TGCGCCAGCAGCCAACCGGGGACTAATGAAAAACTGTTTTTT

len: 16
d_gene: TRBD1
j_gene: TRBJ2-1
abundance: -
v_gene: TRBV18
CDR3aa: CASSSGTGQAVGEQFF
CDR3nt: TGTGCCAGCTCGTCCGGGACAGGGCAGGCCGTGGGTGAGCAGTTCTTC

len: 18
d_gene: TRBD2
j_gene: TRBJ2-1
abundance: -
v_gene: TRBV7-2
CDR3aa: CASSPGTSGALSYNEQFF
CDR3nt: TGTGCCAGCAGCCCTGGGACTAGCGGGGCCCTCTCCTACAATGAGCAGTTCTTC

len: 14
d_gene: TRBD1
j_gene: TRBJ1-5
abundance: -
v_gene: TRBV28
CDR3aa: CASSSTGERQPQHF
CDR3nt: TGTGCCAGCAGTTCCACAGGGGAACGTCAGCCCCAGCATTTT

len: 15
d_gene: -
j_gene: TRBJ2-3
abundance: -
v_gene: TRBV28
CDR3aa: CASSSPPGVGDTQYF
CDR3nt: TGTGCCAGCAGTTCACCCCCGGGGGTTGGAGATACGCAGTATTTT

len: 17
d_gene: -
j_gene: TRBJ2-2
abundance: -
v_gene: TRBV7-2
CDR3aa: CASTLKRGLGNTGELFF
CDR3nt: TGTGCCAGCACTCTCAAGCGAGGGCTGGGCAACACCGGGGAGCTGTTTTTT

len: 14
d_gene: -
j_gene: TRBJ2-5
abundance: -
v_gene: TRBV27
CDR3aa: CASSFTYSATTQYF
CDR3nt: TGTGCCAGCAGTTTCACCTACTCCGCAACGACCCAGTACTTC

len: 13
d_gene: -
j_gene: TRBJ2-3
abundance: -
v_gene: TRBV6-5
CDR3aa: CASSPTRKDTQYF
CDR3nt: TGTGCCAGCAGTCCCACCAGGAAGGATACGCAGTATTTT

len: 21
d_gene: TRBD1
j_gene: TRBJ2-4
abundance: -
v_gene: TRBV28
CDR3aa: CASSPKVRGTGGRGAKNIQYF
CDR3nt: TGTGCCAGCAGTCCAAAGGTTCGTGGGACAGGGGGACGGGGGGCCAAAAACATTCAGTACTTC

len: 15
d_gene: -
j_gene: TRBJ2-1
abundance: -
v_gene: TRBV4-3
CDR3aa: CASSLYRDSGYEQFF
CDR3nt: TGCGCCAGCAGCCTTTATCGGGACTCTGGGTATGAGCAGTTCTTC

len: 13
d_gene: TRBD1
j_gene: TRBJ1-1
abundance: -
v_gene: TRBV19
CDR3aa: CASSIGGGGAVHF
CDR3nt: TGTGCCAGTAGTATAGGAGGAGGGGGCGCGGTGCACTTT

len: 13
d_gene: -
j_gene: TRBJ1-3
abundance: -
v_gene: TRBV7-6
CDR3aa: CASSPLGGNTIYF
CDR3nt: TGTGCCAGCAGCCCACTCGGGGGAAACACCATATATTTT

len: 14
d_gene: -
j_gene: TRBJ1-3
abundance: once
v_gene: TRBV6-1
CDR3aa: CASERREDGNTIYF
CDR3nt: TGTGCCAGCGAGAGGCGGGAAGACGGAAACACCATATATTTT

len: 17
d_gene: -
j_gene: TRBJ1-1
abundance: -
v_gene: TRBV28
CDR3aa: CASSTRTDGADDTEAFF
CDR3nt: TGTGCCAGCAGTACTAGGACAGACGGGGCGGATGACACTGAAGCTTTCTTT

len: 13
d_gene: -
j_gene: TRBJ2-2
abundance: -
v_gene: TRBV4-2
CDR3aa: CASSQQGHGELFF
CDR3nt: TGTGCCAGCAGCCAGCAGGGTCACGGGGAGCTGTTTTTT

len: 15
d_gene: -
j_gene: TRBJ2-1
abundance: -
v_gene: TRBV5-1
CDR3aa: CASSLGQASYNEQFF
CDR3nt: TGCGCCAGCAGCTTGGGTCAGGCCTCCTACAATGAGCAGTTCTTC

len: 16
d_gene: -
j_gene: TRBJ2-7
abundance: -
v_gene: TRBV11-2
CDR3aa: CASSLGITVLTYEQYF
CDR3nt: TGTGCCAGCAGCTTAGGTATTACAGTCCTAACCTACGAGCAGTACTTC

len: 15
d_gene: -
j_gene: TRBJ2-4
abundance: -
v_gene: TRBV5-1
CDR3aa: CASSLAGGRVGIQYF
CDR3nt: TGCGCCAGCAGCTTGGCCGGTGGCAGGGTAGGCATTCAGTACTTC

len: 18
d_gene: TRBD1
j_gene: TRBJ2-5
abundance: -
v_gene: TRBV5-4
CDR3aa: CASSSPPTGGVRGETQYF
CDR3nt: TGTGCCAGCAGCTCCCCACCGACAGGGGGAGTACGCGGAGAGACCCAGTACTTC

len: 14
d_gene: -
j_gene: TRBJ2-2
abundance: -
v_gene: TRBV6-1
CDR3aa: CASSEGEEVGELFF
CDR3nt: TGTGCCAGCAGTGAGGGGGAGGAGGTCGGGGAGCTGTTTTTT

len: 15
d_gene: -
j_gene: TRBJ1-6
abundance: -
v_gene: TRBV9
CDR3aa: CASSVAAGRYSPLHF
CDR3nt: TGTGCCAGCAGCGTAGCGGCAGGGCGATACTCACCCCTCCACTTT

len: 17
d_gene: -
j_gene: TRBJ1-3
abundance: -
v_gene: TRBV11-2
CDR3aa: CASSFLQKQGLRNTIYF
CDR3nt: TGTGCCAGCAGCTTTCTCCAGAAACAGGGATTAAGAAACACCATATATTTT

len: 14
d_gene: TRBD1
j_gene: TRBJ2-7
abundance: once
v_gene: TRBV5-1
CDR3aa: CASSLPGQGLEQYF
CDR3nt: TGCGCCAGCAGCTTGCCGGGACAGGGGCTCGAGCAGTACTTC

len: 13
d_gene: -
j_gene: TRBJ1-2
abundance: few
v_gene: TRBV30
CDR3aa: CAWSRDRPYGYTF
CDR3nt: TGTGCCTGGAGTCGAGACAGACCTTATGGCTACACCTTC

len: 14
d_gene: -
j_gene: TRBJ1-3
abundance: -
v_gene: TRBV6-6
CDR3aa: CASRKGGTGNTIYF
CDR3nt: TGTGCCAGCAGAAAGGGGGGGACTGGAAACACCATATATTTT

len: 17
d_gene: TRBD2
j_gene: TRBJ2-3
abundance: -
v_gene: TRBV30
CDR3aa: CAWSIRASGPHTDTQYF
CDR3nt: TGTGCCTGGAGTATTAGGGCTAGCGGGCCTCACACAGATACGCAGTATTTT

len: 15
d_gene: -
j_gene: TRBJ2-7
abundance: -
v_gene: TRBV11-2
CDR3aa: CASSLDQGKFYEQYF
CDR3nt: TGTGCCAGCAGCCTTGACCAGGGGAAGTTTTACGAGCAGTACTTC

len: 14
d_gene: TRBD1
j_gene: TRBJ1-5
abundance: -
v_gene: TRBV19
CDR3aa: CASSRDSPNQPQHF
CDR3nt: TGTGCCAGTAGTAGGGACAGCCCCAATCAGCCCCAGCATTTT

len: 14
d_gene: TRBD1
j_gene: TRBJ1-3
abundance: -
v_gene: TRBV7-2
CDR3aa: CASSGRGQGNTIYF
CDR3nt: TGTGCCAGCAGCGGCAGGGGGCAGGGAAACACCATATATTTT

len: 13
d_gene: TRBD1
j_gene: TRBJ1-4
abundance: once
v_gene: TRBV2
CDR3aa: CASGQELNEKLFF
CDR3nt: TGTGCCAGCGGACAGGAATTGAATGAAAAACTGTTTTTT

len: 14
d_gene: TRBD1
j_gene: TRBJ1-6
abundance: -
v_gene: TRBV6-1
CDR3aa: CASSDKGAGSPLHF
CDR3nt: TGTGCCAGCAGTGATAAGGGGGCGGGTTCACCCCTCCACTTT

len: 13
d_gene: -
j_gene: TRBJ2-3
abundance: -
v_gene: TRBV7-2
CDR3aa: CASSSPGGDTQYF
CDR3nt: TGTGCCAGCAGCAGCCCAGGGGGGGATACGCAGTATTTT

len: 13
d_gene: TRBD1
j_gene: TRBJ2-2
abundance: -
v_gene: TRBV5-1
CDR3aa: CASGTGVSGELFF
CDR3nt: TGCGCCAGCGGGACAGGGGTTTCCGGGGAGCTGTTTTTT

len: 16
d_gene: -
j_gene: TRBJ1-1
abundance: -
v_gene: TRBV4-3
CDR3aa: CASSQDEGVGYTEAFF
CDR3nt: TGCGCCAGCAGCCAGGATGAAGGGGTCGGATACACTGAAGCTTTCTTT

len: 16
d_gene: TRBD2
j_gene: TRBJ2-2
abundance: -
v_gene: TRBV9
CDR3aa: CASSVPIAGGTGELFF
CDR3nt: TGTGCCAGCAGCGTACCCATAGCGGGGGGGACCGGGGAGCTGTTTTTT

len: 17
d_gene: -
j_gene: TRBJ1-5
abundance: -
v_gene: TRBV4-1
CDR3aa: CASSQGLSGPRNQPQHF
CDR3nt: TGCGCCAGCAGCCAAGGCCTGTCAGGTCCCCGGAATCAGCCCCAGCATTTT